These T cell receptor beta chains were read from a single sample in a study of blood T cell repertoires in COVID-19. Assay: immunoSEQ multiplex PCR; the TCRdb copy retains only in-frame clones and omits some. The top ten hold approximately 1.2% of the sample, which has 250,000 to 300,000 clones, approximately 90% seen once. The specimen sequenced was PBMCs or T cells enriched from blood (not recorded which). The receptors derive from a woman in her 30s who had recovered from COVID-19. CDR3s include the opening cysteine and the closing phenylalanine or tryptophan. Each record gives: V gene, CDR3 length, clone size, J gene, D gene, CDR3 DNA, CDR3 protein. D genes are given only for firm matches. Rows may omit the clone size; those that give it use once, few, many or a size class.

TRBV15	12	.	TRBJ2-7	.	TGTGCCACCCAAGGGGACTCATACGAGCAGTACTTC	CATQGDSYEQYF
TRBV5-4	15	.	TRBJ2-2	TRBD2	TGTGCCAGCAGCCTAGCGGGACCGAACACCGGGGAGCTGTTTTTT	CASSLAGPNTGELFF
TRBV16	13	once	TRBJ2-5	.	TGTGCCAGCAGCCCGGACAGTCAAGAGACCCAGTACTTC	CASSPDSQETQYF
TRBV9	18	.	TRBJ1-1	.	TGTGCCAGCAGCGTAGGCCGTTGGGCGGACAGCGCCGACCCTGGAGCTTTCTTT	CASSVGRWADSADPGAFF
TRBV3-1/TRBV3-2	14	.	TRBJ2-1	TRBD2	TGTGCCAGCAGCCTCGGGACTAGCGGGATTGAGCAGTTCTTC	CASSLGTSGIEQFF
TRBV10-3	13	.	TRBJ2-7	TRBD1	TGTGCCATCAGCCGGACAGGGGGAGAGGAGCAGTACTTC	CAISRTGGEEQYF
TRBV5-1	19	.	TRBJ1-4	TRBD1	TGCGCCAGCAGCTTGGGTCCGGGACAGGGCTGCGCAACTAATGAAAAACTGTTTTTT	CASSLGPGQGCATNEKLFF
TRBV6-5	15	.	TRBJ1-2	TRBD1	TGTGCCAGCAGCCAACCGGGACAGGGACTTTATGGCTACACCTTC	CASSQPGQGLYGYTF
TRBV5-1	15	.	TRBJ2-3	TRBD2	TGCGCCAGCAGCTTGGCCGGCGGGAGTATCGTTACGCAGTATTTT	CASSLAGGSIVTQYF
TRBV25-1	18	.	TRBJ2-3	TRBD2	TGTGCCAGCAGTACTAAGGGACTAGCGGGAGGGGGACCAGATACGCAGTATTTT	CASSTKGLAGGGPDTQYF
TRBV2	19	.	TRBJ2-5	TRBD2	TGTGCCAGTCGACTAGCGGGAGGGACCCAGGAGAGACGCCAAGAGACCCAGTACTTC	CASRLAGGTQERRQETQYF
TRBV5-1	15	few	TRBJ1-3	TRBD1	TGCGCCAGCAGCAGAGGGACAGGCTCTGGAAACACCATATATTTT	CASSRGTGSGNTIYF
TRBV2	16	.	TRBJ1-5	.	TGTGCCAGCAGTGAAGCGCGTCCAGGGTTAGGTCAGCCCCAGCATTTT	CASSEARPGLGQPQHF
TRBV28	14	.	TRBJ2-7	.	TGTGCCAGCAGCCCTCCGGGGGACTCCTACGAGCAGTACTTC	CASSPPGDSYEQYF
TRBV5-4	17	.	TRBJ1-4	TRBD1	TGTGCCAGCAGCCCCTCATTAGGACAGGGCGATGGTGAAAAACTGTTTTTT	CASSPSLGQGDGEKLFF
TRBV29-1	11	.	TRBJ1-2	.	TGCAGGGCCGACAGTGACTATGGCTACACCTTC	CRADSDYGYTF
TRBV5-4	16	once	TRBJ2-7	.	TGTGCCAGCAGCCTGGGGGGGGCGGGAGACCCCTACGAGCAGTACTTC	CASSLGGAGDPYEQYF
TRBV11-2	13	few	TRBJ1-4	.	TGTGCCAGCAGCTTAGGCGGGGCCGAAAAACTGTTTTTT	CASSLGGAEKLFF
TRBV5-4	14	.	TRBJ1-2	.	TGTGCCAGCAGCCCGGAGGTCGGGGAACGCGGCTACACCTTC	CASSPEVGERGYTF
TRBV5-1	13	.	TRBJ1-2	.	TGCGCCAGCAGCCAAGAGGGCAGCTATGGCTACACCTTC	CASSQEGSYGYTF
TRBV21-1	14	.	TRBJ1-3	.	.	CASSNWASGNTIYF
TRBV6-1	15	.	TRBJ2-1	TRBD1	TGTGCCAGCAGTGATGCGCAGGGGGCGAACAATGAGCAGTTCTTC	CASSDAQGANNEQFF
TRBV30	13	.	TRBJ2-7	.	TGTGCCTGGAGCAAAACGGGTCCTGGGGAGCAGTACTTC	CAWSKTGPGEQYF
TRBV6-4	15	.	TRBJ1-1	TRBD1	TGTGCCAGCAGCCTATACCCGGGACAGGGGGCTGAAGCTTTCTTT	CASSLYPGQGAEAFF
TRBV3-1/TRBV3-2	17	.	TRBJ1-3	.	TGTGCCAGCAGCCAAGAGTCTGCCAGGGGTTCGGGAAACACCATATATTTT	CASSQESARGSGNTIYF
TRBV9	15	.	TRBJ2-5	TRBD2	TGTGCCAGCAGCAGGACTAGCGGGAAACAAGAGACCCAGTACTTC	CASSRTSGKQETQYF
TRBV28	14	.	TRBJ1-4	.	TGTGCCAGCAGTCCCGGGACGGGAGAGGGGAAACTGTTTTTT	CASSPGTGEGKLFF
TRBV2	16	.	TRBJ2-5	.	TGTGCCAGCAGTGGCCTAGCCGAGTTTGTCCAAGAGACCCAGTACTTC	CASSGLAEFVQETQYF
TRBV9	11	.	TRBJ1-1	.	TGTGCCAGCAGCCATAACACTGAAGCTTTCTTT	CASSHNTEAFF
TRBV6-5	16	.	TRBJ1-4	TRBD1	TGTGCCAGCAGTTACTCTAATCAGGGGGGCGAAGAAAAACTGTTTTTT	CASSYSNQGGEEKLFF
TRBV5-6	13	few	TRBJ1-2	.	TGTGCCAGCAACCCGTCAGGAACCTATGGCTACACCTTC	CASNPSGTYGYTF
TRBV3-1/TRBV3-2	17	.	TRBJ2-3	TRBD2	TGTGCCAGCAGTCAACTTAGCGGGACCCGATCCACAGATACGCAGTATTTT	CASSQLSGTRSTDTQYF
TRBV10-3	15	.	TRBJ2-1	.	TGTGCCATCAGTGAGGGGGGGTTCACATACAATGAGCAGTTCTTC	CAISEGGFTYNEQFF
TRBV4-3	15	.	TRBJ2-7	.	TGCGCCAGCAGCCAAGATCTCCACAGAAACTACGAGCAGTACTTC	CASSQDLHRNYEQYF
TRBV19	17	.	TRBJ2-1	TRBD1	TGTGCCAGTAGTAAGGATACCGGGACAGGGGGAATGAATGAGCAGTTCTTC	CASSKDTGTGGMNEQFF
TRBV6-5	15	.	TRBJ2-1	.	TGTGCCAGCAACCTAATACAGTATTCCTACAATGAGCAGTTCTTC	CASNLIQYSYNEQFF
TRBV28	13	.	TRBJ1-5	.	TGTGCCAGCATCGCGAGCTTCGAGCAGCCCCAGCATTTT	CASIASFEQPQHF
TRBV2	14	.	TRBJ2-1	TRBD2	TGTGCCAGCAGAGCCTCCGGGACTACGGTAGAGCAGTTCTTC	CASRASGTTVEQFF
TRBV27	15	.	TRBJ1-1	.	TGTGCCAGCAGTTGGGGGAACAGGGTAAATACTGAAGCTTTCTTT	CASSWGNRVNTEAFF
TRBV19	13	.	TRBJ2-7	.	TGTGCCAGTCGATCAGGTCCGGGGGACGAGCAGTACTTC	CASRSGPGDEQYF